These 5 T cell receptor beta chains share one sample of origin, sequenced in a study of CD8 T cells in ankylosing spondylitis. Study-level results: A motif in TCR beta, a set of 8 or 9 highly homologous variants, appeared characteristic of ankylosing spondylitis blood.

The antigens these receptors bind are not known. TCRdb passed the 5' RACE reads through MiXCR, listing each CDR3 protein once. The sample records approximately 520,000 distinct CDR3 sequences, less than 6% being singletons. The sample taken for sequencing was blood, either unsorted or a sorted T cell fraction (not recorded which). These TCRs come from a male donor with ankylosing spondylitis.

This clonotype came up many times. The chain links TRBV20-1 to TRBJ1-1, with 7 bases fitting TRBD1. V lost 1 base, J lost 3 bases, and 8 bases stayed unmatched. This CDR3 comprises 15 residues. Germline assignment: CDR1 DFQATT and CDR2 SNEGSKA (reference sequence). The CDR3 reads CSARVLGTVDTEAFF. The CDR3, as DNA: TGCAGTGCTAGAGTACTCGGGACAGTAGACACTGAAGCTTTCTTT.

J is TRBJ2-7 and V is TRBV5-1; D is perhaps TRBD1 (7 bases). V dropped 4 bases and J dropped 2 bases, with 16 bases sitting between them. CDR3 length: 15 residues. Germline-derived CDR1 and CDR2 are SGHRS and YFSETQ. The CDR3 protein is CASSPEGQNTYEQYF. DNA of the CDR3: TGCGCCAGCAGCCCGGAGGGACAGAACACCTACGAGCAGTACTTC. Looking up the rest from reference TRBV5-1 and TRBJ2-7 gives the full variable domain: KAGVTQTPRYLIKTRGQQVTLSCSPISGHRSVSWYQQTPGQGLQFLFEYFSETQRNKGNFPGRFSGRQFSNSRSEMNVSTLELGDSALYLCASSPEGQNTYEQYFGPGTRLTVT.

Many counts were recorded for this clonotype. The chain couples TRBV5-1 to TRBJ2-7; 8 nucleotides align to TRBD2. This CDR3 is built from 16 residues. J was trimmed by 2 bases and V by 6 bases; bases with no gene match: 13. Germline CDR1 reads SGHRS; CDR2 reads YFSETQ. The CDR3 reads CASTPLGSGTTYEQYF. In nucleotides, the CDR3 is TGCGCCAGCACCCCCCTCGGTAGCGGGACGACCTACGAGCAGTACTTC.

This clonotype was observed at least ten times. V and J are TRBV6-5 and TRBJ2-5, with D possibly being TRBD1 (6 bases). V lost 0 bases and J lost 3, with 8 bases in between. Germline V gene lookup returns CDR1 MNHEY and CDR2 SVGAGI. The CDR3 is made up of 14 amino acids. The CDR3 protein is CASSYSRQEETQYF. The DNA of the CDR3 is TGTGCCAGCAGTTACTCCCGACAGGAAGAGACCCAGTACTTC.

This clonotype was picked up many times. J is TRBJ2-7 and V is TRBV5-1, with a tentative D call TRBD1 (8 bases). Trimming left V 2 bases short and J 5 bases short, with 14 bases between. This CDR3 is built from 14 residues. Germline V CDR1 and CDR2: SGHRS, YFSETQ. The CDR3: CASSFDRGGDEQYF. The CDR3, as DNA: TGCGCCAGCAGCTTCGACAGGGGAGGGGACGAGCAGTACTTC.